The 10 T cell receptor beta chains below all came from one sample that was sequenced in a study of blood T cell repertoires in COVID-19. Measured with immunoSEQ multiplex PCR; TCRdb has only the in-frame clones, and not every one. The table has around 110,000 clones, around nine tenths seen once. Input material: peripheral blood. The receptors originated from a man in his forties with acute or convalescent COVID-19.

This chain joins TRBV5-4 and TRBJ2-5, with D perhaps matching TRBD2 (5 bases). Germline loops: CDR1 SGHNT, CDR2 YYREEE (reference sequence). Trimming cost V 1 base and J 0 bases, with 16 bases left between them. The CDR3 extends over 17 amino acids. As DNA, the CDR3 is TGTGCCAGCAGCTTGTCTCCAGCGGAAAGGTACCAAGAGACCCAGTACTTC. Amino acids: CASSLSPAERYQETQYF.

The DNA for the CDR3 is TGCAGCGTTGAAGATATACACTCTGGGGCCAACGTCCTGACTTTC. Translation: CSVEDIHSGANVLTF. The chain combines TRBV29-1 with TRBJ2-6, with unresolved D. CDR1 SQVTM and CDR2 ANQGSEA come from the germline V gene. This CDR3 is built from 15 residues. V was trimmed by 0 bases and J by 0 bases, leaving 6 bases between them. The full variable domain, its missing parts supplied by reference TRBV29-1 and TRBJ2-6, is SAVISQKPSRDICQRGTSLTIQCQVDSQVTMMFWYRQQPGQSLTLIATANQGSEATYESGFVIDKFPISRPNLTFSTLTVSNMSPEDSSIYLCSVEDIHSGANVLTFGAGSRLTVL.

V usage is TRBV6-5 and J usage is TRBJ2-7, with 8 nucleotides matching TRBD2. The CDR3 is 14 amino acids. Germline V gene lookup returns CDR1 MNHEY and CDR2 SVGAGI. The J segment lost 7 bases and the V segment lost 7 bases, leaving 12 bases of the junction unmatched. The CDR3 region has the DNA TGTGCCAGCACCACTCGGGGGGGGGCGAGGGAGCAGTACTTC. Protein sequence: CASTTRGGAREQYF.

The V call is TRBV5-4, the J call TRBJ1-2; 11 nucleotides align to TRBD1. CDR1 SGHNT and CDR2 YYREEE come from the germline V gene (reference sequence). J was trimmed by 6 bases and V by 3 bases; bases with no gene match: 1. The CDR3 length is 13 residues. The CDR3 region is CASSWTGGDGYTF. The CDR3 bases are TGTGCCAGCAGCTGGACAGGGGGCGATGGCTACACCTTC.

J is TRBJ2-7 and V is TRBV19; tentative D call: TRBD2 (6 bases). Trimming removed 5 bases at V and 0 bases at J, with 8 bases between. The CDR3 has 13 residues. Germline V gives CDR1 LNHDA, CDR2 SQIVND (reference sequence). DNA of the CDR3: TGTGCCAGTAGTCCGGGACTCTCCTACGAGCAGTACTTC. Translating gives CASSPGLSYEQYF.

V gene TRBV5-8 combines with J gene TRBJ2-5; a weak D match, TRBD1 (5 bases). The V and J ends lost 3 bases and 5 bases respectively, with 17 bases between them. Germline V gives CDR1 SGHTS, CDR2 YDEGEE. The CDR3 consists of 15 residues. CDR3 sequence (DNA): TGTGCCAGCAGCTCGGACCAGGGCAGTGTTGAGACCCAGTACTTC. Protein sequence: CASSSDQGSVETQYF.

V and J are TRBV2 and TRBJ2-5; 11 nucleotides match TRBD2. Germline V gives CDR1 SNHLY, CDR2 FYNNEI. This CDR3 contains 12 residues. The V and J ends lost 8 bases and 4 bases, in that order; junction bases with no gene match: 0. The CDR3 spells CASGLAGETQYF. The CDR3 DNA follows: TGTGCCAGCGGACTAGCGGGAGAGACCCAGTACTTC.

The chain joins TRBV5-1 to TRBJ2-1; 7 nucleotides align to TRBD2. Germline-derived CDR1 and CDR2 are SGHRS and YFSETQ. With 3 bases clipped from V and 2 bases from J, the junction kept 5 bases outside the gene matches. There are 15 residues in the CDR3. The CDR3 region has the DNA TGCGCCAGCAGCTCCTCTAGCGGACCCTACAATGAGCAGTTCTTC. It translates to CASSSSSGPYNEQFF. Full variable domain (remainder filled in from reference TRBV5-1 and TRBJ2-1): KAGVTQTPRYLIKTRGQQVTLSCSPISGHRSVSWYQQTPGQGLQFLFEYFSETQRNKGNFPGRFSGRQFSNSRSEMNVSTLELGDSALYLCASSSSSGPYNEQFFGPGTRLTVL.

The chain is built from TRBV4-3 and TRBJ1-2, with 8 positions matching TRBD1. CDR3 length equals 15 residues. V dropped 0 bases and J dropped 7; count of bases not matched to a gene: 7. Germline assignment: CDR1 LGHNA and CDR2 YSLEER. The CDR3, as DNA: TGCGCCAGCAGCCAAGATGTAGGCAGGGGGCTTGGCTACACCTTC. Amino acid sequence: CASSQDVGRGLGYTF.

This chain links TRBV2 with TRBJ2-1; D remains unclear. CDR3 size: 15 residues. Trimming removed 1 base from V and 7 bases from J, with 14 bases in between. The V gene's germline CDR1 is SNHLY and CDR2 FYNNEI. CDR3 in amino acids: CASSEDRLGSNEQFF. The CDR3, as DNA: TGTGCCAGCAGTGAAGATCGGCTAGGATCTAATGAGCAGTTCTTC.